This TCR beta chain was observed in a study of cytomegalovirus exposure and HLA in healthy donors. Sequencing was performed with immunoSEQ multiplex PCR; in TCRdb, only in-frame clones are kept and a portion is missing. The data show approximately 280,000 clones, 80% to 90% seen once. Germline V CDR1 and CDR2: SGHRS, YFSETQ. The CDR3 sequence is 13 residues long. Between the trimmed V and J ends, which lost 0 bases and 3 bases, there was a span of 6 bases. This clone has just one count. The V and J genes are TRBV5-1 and TRBJ1-2; no firm D call. Sequenced input: PBMCs. This TCR was recovered from a woman aged 18 to 35 in good health and CMV-seronegative. CDR3 DNA: TGCGCCAGCAGCTTGGACAGTGACTATGGCTACACCTTC. Translation gives CASSLDSDYGYTF.